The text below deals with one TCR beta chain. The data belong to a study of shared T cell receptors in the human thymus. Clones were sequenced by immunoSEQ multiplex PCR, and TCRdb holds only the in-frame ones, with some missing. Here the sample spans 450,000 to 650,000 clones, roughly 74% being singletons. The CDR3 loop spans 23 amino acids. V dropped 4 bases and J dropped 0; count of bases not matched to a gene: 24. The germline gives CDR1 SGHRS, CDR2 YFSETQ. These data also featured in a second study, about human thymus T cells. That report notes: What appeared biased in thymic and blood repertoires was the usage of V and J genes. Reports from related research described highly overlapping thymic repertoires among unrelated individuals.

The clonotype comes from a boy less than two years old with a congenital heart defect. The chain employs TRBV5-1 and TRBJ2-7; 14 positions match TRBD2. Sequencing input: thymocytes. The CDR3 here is CASSRRPGLAGVLEKPSSYEQYF. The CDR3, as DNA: TGCGCCAGCAGCCGGAGACCGGGACTAGCGGGAGTGTTGGAAAAACCTAGCTCCTACGAGCAGTACTTC.